What follows are 18 T cell receptor beta chains derived from one specimen sequenced in a study of blood T cell repertoires in COVID-19. Using immunoSEQ multiplex PCR, the repertoire was profiled, and TCRdb retains in-frame clones only, with some absent. The data show 500,000 or so clones, about 90% seen once. Sequences were obtained from PBMCs or T cells enriched from blood (not recorded which). The receptor set was obtained from a woman between 18 and 30 years old who had recovered from COVID-19.

The chain carries TRBV18 and TRBJ1-5, with D hard to call. Germline values: CDR1 KGHSH, CDR2 LQKENI. Trimming shortened V by 4 bases and J by 1 base, and 17 bases separated the two germline ends. The CDR3 is made up of 17 amino acids. The CDR3 region has the DNA TGTGCCAGCTCACGGAAGGGAGGCGGTGAAAGCAATCAGCCCCAGCATTTT. Amino acids: CASSRKGGGESNQPQHF.

The chain has TRBV7-2 and TRBJ2-5, with 9 bases that match TRBD1. CDR3 size: 14 residues. V dropped 5 bases and J dropped 2; count of bases not matched to a gene: 3. Germline V gene lookup returns CDR1 SGHTA and CDR2 FQGNSA. DNA of the CDR3: TGTGCCAGCAGCGAGGACAGGGGACAAGAGACCCAGTACTTC. It translates to CASSEDRGQETQYF.

This clone was seen more than once but under ten times. The chain couples TRBV2 to TRBJ2-3, with 12 bases fitting TRBD2. Germline V CDR1 and CDR2: SNHLY, FYNNEI. The ends lost 7 bases at V and 1 base at J; junction bases unmatched: 6. This CDR3 has 16 amino acids. Here the CDR3 DNA reads TGTGCCAGCAAAGCTAGCGGGGGGGCGGGCACAGATACGCAGTATTTT. Translating it yields CASKASGGAGTDTQYF.

This clone was recorded once. This chain uses TRBV2 with TRBJ1-3, with D hard to call. The CDR3 extends over 13 amino acids. Trimming shortened V by 7 bases and J by 0 bases, and 7 bases separated the two germline ends. CDR1 and CDR2 (germline): SNHLY, FYNNEI. This CDR3 is CASTATSGNTIYF. In nucleotides, the CDR3 is TGTGCCAGCACCGCTACCTCTGGAAACACCATATATTTT.

The chain carries TRBV28 and TRBJ1-2, with D uncertain. The CDR3 runs 14 residues. V was pared by 5 bases and J by 12 bases, with 22 bases between. The V gene's germline CDR1 is MDHEN and CDR2 SYDVKM. The CDR3 reads CASSPPSGQVEDTF. For the CDR3, the DNA is TGTGCCAGCAGTCCCCCGTCGGGTCAAGTTGAGGACACCTTC.

V usage is TRBV5-5 and J usage is TRBJ1-3, with a weak D call TRBD1 (5 bases). Trimming stripped 4 bases from V and 3 bases from J, with 17 bases between. The V gene's germline CDR1 is SGHKS and CDR2 YYEKEE (reference sequence). This CDR3 contains 16 residues. DNA for the CDR3: TGTGCCAGCAGCCCAACCTCTAGGGGAGGTGGAAACACCATATATTTT. It is translated as CASSPTSRGGGNTIYF.

This chain uses TRBV7-9 with TRBJ2-7; perhaps TRBD2 as D (5 bases). The length of the CDR3 is 14 residues. V was trimmed by 5 bases and J by 0 bases, leaving 11 bases between them. Germline V gene lookup returns CDR1 SEHNR and CDR2 FQNEAQ (reference sequence). This CDR3 reads CASSLYGDSYEQYF. The CDR3 nucleotides are TGTGCCAGCAGCCTTTACGGGGACTCCTACGAGCAGTACTTC.

The rearrangement joins TRBV3-1 (or the pseudogene TRBV3-2) to TRBJ1-1, with D unclear. Germline CDR1 reads LGHDT; CDR2 reads YNNKEL (reference sequence). V dropped 4 bases and J dropped 4 bases, with 13 bases sitting between them. This CDR3 contains 14 residues. This CDR3 reads CASSPPEGGTEAFF. In nucleotides, the CDR3 is TGTGCCAGCAGCCCACCGGAGGGAGGCACTGAAGCTTTCTTT.

The chain carries TRBV19 and TRBJ2-6, with 8 positions matching TRBD1. Germline V gene sequence: CDR1 LNHDA, CDR2 SQIVND (reference sequence). V lost 6 bases and J lost 0; bases outside the gene matches: 4. The CDR3 has 16 residues. The CDR3 nucleotides are TGTGCCAGTAGCCGTACAGGGGGCTCTGGGGCCAACGTCCTGACTTTC. This codes for CASSRTGGSGANVLTF.

The chain recombines TRBV5-4 with TRBJ1-2; D perhaps matches TRBD1 (5 bases). The CDR3 is 13 residues long. Germline lookup yields CDR1 SGHNT and CDR2 YYREEE (reference sequence). The germline V and J ends were trimmed by 3 bases and 7 bases, with 13 bases remaining between them. The CDR3 here is CASSYQGIGGYTF. CDR3 DNA: TGTGCCAGCAGCTACCAGGGAATAGGTGGCTACACCTTC.

This rearrangement joins TRBV7-3 to TRBJ2-7; TRBD1 matches 7 bases. In germline, CDR1 is SGHTA, CDR2 FQGTGA. The V gene end was trimmed by 3 bases and the J gene end by 5 bases; junction bases not matched to a gene: 4. The CDR3 has 13 residues. CDR3: CASSFTGVNEQYF. The CDR3 DNA is TGTGCCAGCAGCTTCACAGGGGTGAACGAGCAGTACTTC.

The gene calls are TRBV19 and TRBJ1-1, with 9 nucleotides matching TRBD1. Losses at the gene ends were 3 bases for V and 5 bases for J; bases not matched to a gene: 7. The CDR3 loop spans 15 amino acids. Germline V CDR1 and CDR2: LNHDA, SQIVND (reference sequence). The CDR3 region is CASSMSQGAGTEAFF. The CDR3 nucleotides are TGTGCCAGTAGTATGTCACAGGGGGCTGGGACTGAAGCTTTCTTT.

The chain carries TRBV5-4 and TRBJ2-5; 9 bases map to TRBD1. This CDR3 has 15 amino acids. The J segment lost 4 bases and the V segment lost 4 bases, leaving 8 bases of the junction unmatched. CDR1 is SGHNT, CDR2 YYREEE, per germline (reference sequence). CDR3 in DNA: TGTGCCAGCAGCCCGCGGACAGGGGTAGGAGAGACCCAGTACTTC. Amino acids: CASSPRTGVGETQYF.

The CDR3, as DNA: TGTGCCACCAGTGATGGGGACAGGGAAGAGCAGTACTTC. This codes for CATSDGDREEQYF. The chain links TRBV24-1 to TRBJ2-7, with TRBD1 identical over 9 bases. Germline lookup yields CDR1 KGHDR and CDR2 SFDVKD. The V and J ends lost 3 bases and 7 bases, in that order; junction bases with no gene match: 3. This CDR3 has 13 amino acids.

V and J are TRBV5-1 and TRBJ1-1, with unresolved D. Trimming removed 0 bases at V and 0 bases at J, with 9 bases between. Germline assignment: CDR1 SGHRS and CDR2 YFSETQ. This CDR3 spans 15 amino acids. This CDR3 is CASSLGELVNTEAFF. The CDR3, as DNA: TGCGCCAGCAGCTTGGGAGAACTCGTGAACACTGAAGCTTTCTTT.

The chain recombines TRBV9 with TRBJ1-1; 8 bases match TRBD1. Unmatched junction bases numbered 5, after V lost 0 bases and J lost 1 base. CDR1 SGDLS and CDR2 YYNGEE come from the germline V gene. The CDR3 length is 16 residues. CDR3 sequence (DNA): TGTGCCAGCAGCGTAGAGTTCGGGACAGGGAACACTGAAGCTTTCTTT. Amino acids: CASSVEFGTGNTEAFF. Complete variable domain (other parts from reference TRBV9 and TRBJ1-1): DSGVTQTPKHLITATGQRVTLRCSPRSGDLSVYWYQQSLDQGLQFLIQYYNGEERAKGNILERFSAQQFPDLHSELNLSSLELGDSALYFCASSVEFGTGNTEAFFGQGTRLTVV.

V gene TRBV30 combines with J gene TRBJ1-6; 11 nucleotides line up with TRBD1. CDR1 is GTSNPN, CDR2 SVGIG, per germline (reference sequence). The ends lost 0 bases at V and 5 bases at J; junction bases unmatched: 3. This CDR3 is built from 16 residues. CDR3 DNA: TGTGCCTGGAGTGTGGGGGGACAGGGGGATAATTCACCCCTCCACTTT. This sequence encodes CAWSVGGQGDNSPLHF.

The count of this clone is one. The V and J genes are TRBV19 and TRBJ2-3; no reliable D call. Germline lookup yields CDR1 LNHDA and CDR2 SQIVND (reference sequence). Trimming cost V 1 base and J 3 bases, with 5 bases left between them. The CDR3 extends over 13 amino acids. CDR3 coding DNA: TGTGCCAGTAGTATAGCCCAGACAGATACGCAGTATTTT. Translation gives CASSIAQTDTQYF.